The 5 T cell receptor beta chains below all came from one sample that was sequenced in a study of identical twins. TCRdb re-analysed the 5' RACE reads in MiXCR, keeping a single row per CDR3 protein. In the table there are roughly 1,500,000 distinct CDR3 sequences, about 32% of which are singletons. The sample was cord blood. The receptors were gathered from a newborn girl in good health.

This clonotype was detected many times. The chain couples TRBV28 to TRBJ2-3; D remains ambiguous. V shed 4 bases and J shed 2 bases, with 10 bases lying between them. The CDR3 runs to 14 residues. Germline V gene lookup returns CDR1 MDHEN and CDR2 SYDVKM. Written as DNA, the CDR3 is TGTGCCAGCAGTTCTCCAACAGTCACAGATACGCAGTATTTT. It yields the protein CASSSPTVTDTQYF.

V usage is TRBV3-1 and J usage is TRBJ2-3; weak D call: TRBD2 (6 bases). Trimming removed 0 bases at V and 2 bases at J, with 12 bases between. The CDR3 runs to 16 residues. CDR1 LGHDT and CDR2 YNNKEL come from the germline V gene (reference sequence). The CDR3 is CASSQERDWLTDTQYF. The CDR3 DNA is TGTGCCAGCAGCCAAGAACGGGACTGGCTCACAGATACGCAGTATTTT.

This clonotype was detected a few times. V usage is TRBV4-1 and J usage is TRBJ2-3; D might be TRBD2 (7 bases). V lost 0 bases and J lost 2, with 12 bases in between. Looked up from germline, CDR1 is MGHRA and CDR2 is YSYEKL. The CDR3 runs 16 residues. The CDR3, as DNA: TGCGCCAGCAGCCAAGAGCCGCGGGGGCTCACAGATACGCAGTATTTT. It specifies CASSQEPRGLTDTQYF.

The CDR3 DNA sequence: TGCGCCAGCAGCCATGCGGGGCTAGCTGCAGATACGCAGTATTTT. This encodes CASSHAGLAADTQYF. V and J are TRBV4-1 and TRBJ2-3, with TRBD2 as a possible D gene (6 bases). The V gene lost 3 bases and the J gene lost 4 bases, with 14 bases spanning the gap. Looked up from germline, CDR1 is MGHRA and CDR2 is YSYEKL. The CDR3 has 15 amino acids.

In this sample, this clonotype turned up a few times. The rearrangement links TRBV2 to TRBJ1-4; no reliable D call. The CDR3 covers 13 residues. V lost 6 bases and J 7 bases, leaving 12 bases between the germline ends. Germline V CDR1 and CDR2: SNHLY, FYNNEI. The chain's CDR3 is CASSGIRSEKLFF. The CDR3 bases are TGTGCCAGCAGCGGGATTAGGTCTGAAAAACTGTTTTTT.